These 24 T cell receptor beta chains were all obtained from the same sample, sequenced in a study of blood T cells in healthy people across ages. Through a sample-barcoded 5' primer and a J-beta primer mix, a second PCR was run for roughly 7 to 11 cycles. TCRdb reanalysed the 5' RACE reads using MiXCR and keeps one entry per CDR3 protein. The data hold approximately 1.5 million distinct CDR3 sequences, with under 55% observed a single time. The sample comprised blood. These receptors all come from a woman between 18 and 30 years old in good health.

The J gene is TRBJ2-3, the V gene TRBV18; D not resolved. CDR3 length: 13 residues. CDR1 and CDR2 from the germline V gene are KGHSH and LQKENI. Trimming pared 6 bases from V and 4 bases from J, leaving 11 bases between. Here the CDR3 reads CASSIRTADTQYF. The CDR3 DNA follows: TGTGCCAGCTCCATAAGAACAGCAGATACGCAGTATTTT.

This clonotype has ten or more counts. V is TRBV6-5 and J is TRBJ1-2, with a tentative D call TRBD1 (5 bases). CDR1 MNHEY and CDR2 SVGAGI come from the germline V gene. V dropped 1 base and J dropped 7 bases, with 19 bases sitting between them. This CDR3 is built from 16 residues. CDR3: CASSYFGTYGYRGYTF. In nucleotides, the CDR3 is TGTGCCAGCAGTTACTTCGGGACTTATGGCTATCGTGGCTACACCTTC.

This chain links TRBV28 with TRBJ2-5; D call uncertain. The CDR3 consists of 13 residues. Trimming removed 5 bases at V and 1 base at J, with 8 bases between. Per the germline V gene, CDR1 is MDHEN and CDR2 is SYDVKM. CDR3 DNA sequence: TGTGCCAGCAGTACACCCGTCCAAGAGACCCAGTACTTC. Translating gives CASSTPVQETQYF.

The chain is built from TRBV30 and TRBJ1-2; D not resolved. Germline V lookup: CDR1 GTSNPN, CDR2 SVGIG (reference sequence). Trimming stripped 2 bases from V and 7 bases from J, with 11 bases between. The CDR3 totals 12 residues. The CDR3 here is CAWSSGVGGYTF. The CDR3 DNA reads TGTGCCTGGAGTTCGGGAGTCGGTGGCTACACCTTC.

V and J are TRBV10-1 and TRBJ2-5; 8 bases align to TRBD2. The last part of the DNA fits TRBJ2-7 better; the J call may be wrong. In germline, CDR1 is WNHNN, CDR2 SYGVQD (reference sequence). This CDR3 is built from 15 residues. The DNA for the CDR3 is TGCGCCAGCAGTTCTAGCGGGCCGCAATCCTACGAGCAGTACTTC. As protein: CASSSSGPQSYEQYF.

At least ten counts were recorded for this clonotype. The chain carries TRBV12-3 or TRBV12-4 and TRBJ2-1; no clear D. The V gene lost 5 bases and the J gene lost 5 bases, with 19 bases spanning the gap. CDR3 length equals 16 residues. The CDR3 reads CASSPGIRLYDNEQFF. For the CDR3, the DNA is TGTGCCAGCAGTCCTGGGATAAGATTGTACGACAATGAGCAGTTCTTC.

This clonotype was found a few times. The J gene is TRBJ1-2, the V gene TRBV20-1; the D gene is possibly TRBD1 (6 bases). This CDR3 contains 14 residues. With 6 bases removed from V and 0 bases from J, the gap between germline ends came to 14 bases. Germline CDR1 DFQATT, CDR2 SNEGSKA (reference sequence). The CDR3 spells CSAGPGASNYGYTF. CDR3 DNA sequence: TGCAGTGCGGGCCCGGGGGCCTCTAACTATGGCTACACCTTC.

Only one count was recorded for this clonotype. The chain employs TRBV20-1 and TRBJ2-5, with 7 bases that match TRBD2. V gave up 5 bases and J gave up 11 bases; unmatched junction bases: 20. The CDR3 contains 15 residues. Germline CDR1 and CDR2: DFQATT and SNEGSKA (reference sequence). DNA for the CDR3: TGCAGTGCTGGGCTATTAGGACTAGTGGGTCGTGAGCAGTACTTC. Translation: CSAGLLGLVGREQYF.

This chain uses TRBV7-6 with TRBJ2-3, with D unclear. This CDR3 is built from 13 residues. The germline V and J ends were trimmed by 5 bases and 2 bases, with 8 bases remaining between them. Germline values: CDR1 SGHVS, CDR2 FNYEAQ. In nucleotides, the CDR3 is TGTGCCAGCAGCCGCAATCACACAGATACGCAGTATTTT. This codes for CASSRNHTDTQYF.

The V call is TRBV3-1, the J call TRBJ2-3, with unresolved D. V was cut by 1 base and J by 5 bases, with 13 bases left in between. Germline values: CDR1 LGHDT, CDR2 YNNKEL (reference sequence). The CDR3 length is 15 residues. This chain's CDR3 is CASSQVMGSQDTQYF. The CDR3 DNA is TGTGCCAGCAGCCAAGTTATGGGTTCCCAAGATACGCAGTATTTT.

This chain links TRBV28 with TRBJ2-1, with 7 positions matching TRBD2. The length of the CDR3 is 19 residues. Germline loops: CDR1 MDHEN, CDR2 SYDVKM. V shed 7 bases and J 7 bases; nucleotides not matched to a gene: 25. The CDR3 DNA reads TGTGCCAGCACCGGACCCGGGGCAGTCGGGACTATCGGGGGGAATGAGCAGTTCTTC. Its translation is CASTGPGAVGTIGGNEQFF. The full variable domain, with the rest looked up from reference TRBV28 and TRBJ2-1, is DVKVTQSSRYLVKRTGEKVFLECVQDMDHENMFWYRQDPGLGLRLIYFSYDVKMKEKGDIPEGYSVSREKKERFSLILESASTNQTSMYLCASTGPGAVGTIGGNEQFFGPGTRLTVL.

This clonotype has a single count. The chain links TRBV27 to TRBJ1-1, with no clear D. Germline lookup yields CDR1 MNHEY and CDR2 SMNVEV (reference sequence). The length of the CDR3 is 13 residues. Trimming pared 5 bases from V and 4 bases from J, leaving 11 bases between. The CDR3 spells CASSDGWSTEAFF. The CDR3 bases are TGTGCCAGCAGTGATGGTTGGAGCACTGAAGCTTTCTTT.

The rearrangement joins TRBV7-9 to TRBJ1-2; D unresolved. The germline V gene encodes CDR1 SEHNR and CDR2 FQNEAQ (reference sequence). This CDR3 spans 16 amino acids. With 6 bases removed from V and 4 bases from J, the gap between germline ends came to 21 bases. CDR3 in amino acids: CASSSAVLRESYGYTF. CDR3 nucleotides: TGTGCCAGCAGTTCCGCAGTTCTGAGGGAGTCCTATGGCTACACCTTC. Looking up the rest from reference TRBV7-9 and TRBJ1-2 gives the full variable domain: DTGVSQNPRHKITKRGQNVTFRCDPISEHNRLYWYRQTLGQGPEFLTYFQNEAQLEKSRLLSDRFSAERPKGSFSTLEIQRTEQGDSAMYLCASSSAVLRESYGYTFGSGTRLTVV.

The V and J genes are TRBV2 and TRBJ2-4; TRBD2 is a possible D gene (5 bases). The DNA matches TRBJ2-7 better at its end, which makes the J call doubtful. This CDR3 has 13 residues. Germline CDR1 and CDR2: SNHLY and FYNNEI. In DNA, the CDR3 is TGTGCCACCCGGACTTCGGAGGTCTACGAGCAGTACTTC. Amino acid sequence: CATRTSEVYEQYF.

The chain couples TRBV20-1 to TRBJ2-1, with a tentative D call TRBD2 (5 bases). Germline V gene sequence: CDR1 DFQATT, CDR2 SNEGSKA (reference sequence). Trimming left V 5 bases short and J 13 bases short, with 30 bases between. This CDR3 has 16 residues. The CDR3 reads CSALTDDWAAGVIQFF. As DNA, the CDR3 is TGCAGTGCTCTCACAGATGATTGGGCGGCCGGGGTGATACAGTTCTTC.

This chain joins TRBV4-2 and TRBJ2-2; 12 bases agree with TRBD2. The CDR3 consists of 21 residues. The ends lost 0 bases at V and 1 base at J; junction bases unmatched: 12. Per the germline V gene, CDR1 is LGHNA and CDR2 is YNFKEQ. The CDR3 nucleotides are TGTGCCAGCAGCCAAGATTTAACCGGACTAGCGGGATTTGGGAACACCGGGGAGCTGTTTTTT. Its translation: CASSQDLTGLAGFGNTGELFF.

In this sample, this clonotype turned up a few times. The genes are TRBV20-1 and TRBJ1-5; 7 nucleotides match TRBD1. After removal of 1 base from V and 3 bases from J, the junction contained 6 bases not matched to a gene. CDR1 is DFQATT and CDR2 is SNEGSKA in the germline V gene (reference sequence). CDR3 length equals 15 residues. The chain's CDR3 is CSARADGTVNQPQHF. CDR3 DNA: TGCAGTGCTAGAGCTGACGGGACAGTCAATCAGCCCCAGCATTTT.

The gene calls are TRBV7-9 and TRBJ1-1, with D possibly being TRBD1 (5 bases). The germline V gene has CDR1 SEHNR and CDR2 FQNEAQ (reference sequence). Trimming removed 5 bases from V and 1 base from J, with 11 bases in between. This CDR3 comprises 14 residues. The CDR3 sequence: CASSIPGGNTEAFF. The CDR3, as DNA: TGTGCCAGCAGCATCCCCGGGGGGAACACTGAAGCTTTCTTT.

This clonotype was picked up a small number of times. The chain is built from TRBV6-5 and TRBJ1-2; TRBD1 matches at 10 bases. Germline assignment: CDR1 MNHEY and CDR2 SVGAGI. V gave up 8 bases and J gave up 7 bases; unmatched junction bases: 7. The CDR3 runs 13 residues. CDR3 bases: TGTGCCAGCCGCACCGGGACAGGGGCTGGCTACACCTTC. This sequence encodes CASRTGTGAGYTF.

This sequence joins TRBV29-1 and TRBJ2-5, with 7 nucleotides matching TRBD1. Unmatched junction bases numbered 10, after V lost 4 bases and J lost 11 bases. The CDR3 has 12 amino acids. From germline, CDR1 is SQVTM and CDR2 ANQGSEA. The CDR3 spells CSVGQGGNEQYF. The CDR3 coding sequence is TGCAGCGTTGGACAGGGCGGCAATGAGCAGTACTTC.

V usage is TRBV7-2 and J usage is TRBJ2-7; D remains ambiguous. Germline loops: CDR1 SGHTA, CDR2 FQGNSA. V was cut by 2 bases and J by 4 bases, with 12 bases left in between. The CDR3 loop spans 14 amino acids. This chain's CDR3 is CASSLNHIQYEQYF. For the CDR3, the DNA is TGTGCCAGCAGCTTAAACCACATCCAGTACGAGCAGTACTTC.

Worth noting for this clonotype: Given a much more abundant clone one base away, this may be a read error. The chain uses TRBV29-1 and TRBJ1-5; D is unclear. The length of the CDR3 is 13 residues. Trimming stripped 6 bases from V and 4 bases from J, with 13 bases between. The germline CDR1 and CDR2 sequences are SQVTM and ANQGSEA. The CDR3 is CSVRWGRNQPQHF. The CDR3 DNA sequence: TGCAGCGTGAGGTGGGGTAGGAATCAGCCCCAGCATTTT.

This clonotype was seen only once. One base away lies a much larger clone, so this may be a sequencing read error. The V call is TRBV12-3 or TRBV12-4, the J call TRBJ2-4; D gene unclear. The DNA end favors TRBJ2-5, so the J call may be wrong. This CDR3 spans 11 amino acids. The CDR3 here is CANSFPETQYF. The CDR3 DNA is TGTGCCAACAGTTTCCCAGAGACCCAGTACTTC.

V and J are TRBV6-5 and TRBJ1-6, with no clear D. V lost 2 bases to trimming and J lost 0 bases, with 11 bases between them. The CDR3 sequence is 17 residues long. Germline CDR1 is MNHEY and CDR2 is SVGAGI. This chain's CDR3 is CASSYGRKSSYNSPLHF. The DNA for the CDR3 is TGTGCCAGCAGTTACGGGAGAAAGAGCTCCTATAATTCACCCCTCCACTTT.